This TCR beta chain was sequenced in a study of cytomegalovirus exposure and HLA in healthy donors. The study, taken as a whole, reports: Rarity marked most TCR sequences, yet some public TCRs occurred in many donors.

A word on this clone: Its matching antigen is unknown.

In the PCR, 60 Vbeta and 13 Jbeta primers were used. The protocol was immunoSEQ multiplex PCR, while the TCRdb copy is restricted to in-frame clones and leaves out a portion. This table holds 100,000 to 150,000 clones, around 72% found once. Sequenced: PBMCs. This TCR was sampled from a woman in her 40s in good health and CMV-seronegative.

In nucleotides, the CDR3 is TGTGCCAGCAGCCGGCGATCAGAGGCTTCACCCCTCCACTTT. Translating it yields CASSRRSEASPLHF. The chain joins TRBV6-5 to TRBJ1-6, with D hard to call. From germline, CDR1 is MNHEY and CDR2 SVGAGI. The CDR3 is 14 residues long. V was shortened by 6 bases and J by 9 bases, with 15 bases between the two germline ends.